The source of this T cell receptor (beta chain) is a study of CD8 T cells in Susac syndrome. With respect to this clonotype: Its cognate antigen is unknown.

When the RNA was reverse transcribed, random hexamers were used with an input of roughly 0.45 to 1 ug. TCR beta CDR3 was amplified by immunoSEQ covering 54 Vbeta and 13 Jbeta. TCRdb ran MiXCR on the immunoSEQ multiplex PCR reads and lists one entry per CDR3 protein. Altogether approximately 200,000 distinct CDR3 sequences are present, approximately 95% being singletons, with the ten largest covering just over 0.08%. Whole-study findings and limits: The authors acknowledged that their TCR sequencing and HLA analysis involved a relatively small number of individuals.

CD8+ and CD4+ T cells from blood underwent TCR beta sequencing. Negative isolation was applied to CD8+ and CD4+ T cells, and FACS enrichment was applied to TEMRA cells. The CDR3 covers 14 residues. The germline V gene has CDR1 KGHSH and CDR2 LQKENI. The V end lost 3 bases, the J end lost 0 bases, and 8 bases lay between the germline ends. This chain uses TRBV18 with TRBJ1-2, with unresolved D. Sequenced: CD4+ T cells from PBMCs. This clonotype was obtained from a human donor with multiple sclerosis. CDR3 amino acids: CASSPPGTNYGYTF. The CDR3 nucleotides are TGTGCCAGCTCACCCCCGGGGACTAACTATGGCTACACCTTC.